This T cell receptor (beta chain) came from a study of cytomegalovirus exposure and HLA in healthy donors. Points from the study as a whole: Later genetic work tied a missense DCLRE1C variant to beta-chain V and J trimming.

Primers for the PCR totalled 60 Vbeta and 13 Jbeta. TCRdb keeps only in-frame clones here, not all; method: immunoSEQ multiplex PCR. Among about 190,000 clones listed, approximately 80% were seen once. Trimming cost V 5 bases and J 3 bases; bases outside gene matches: 9. Germline CDR1 SGHTA, CDR2 FQGNSA. This CDR3 is 15 amino acids long. About this clone itself: Its antigen is as yet unknown.

The rearrangement joins TRBV7-2 to TRBJ2-7, with 8 bases that match TRBD1. The receptor was derived from a woman in her 30s in good health and CMV-seropositive. Source material: PBMCs. DNA for the CDR3: TGTGCCAGCAGCCGGAGTACAGGGGGAAACTACGAGCAGTACTTC. As protein: CASSRSTGGNYEQYF.